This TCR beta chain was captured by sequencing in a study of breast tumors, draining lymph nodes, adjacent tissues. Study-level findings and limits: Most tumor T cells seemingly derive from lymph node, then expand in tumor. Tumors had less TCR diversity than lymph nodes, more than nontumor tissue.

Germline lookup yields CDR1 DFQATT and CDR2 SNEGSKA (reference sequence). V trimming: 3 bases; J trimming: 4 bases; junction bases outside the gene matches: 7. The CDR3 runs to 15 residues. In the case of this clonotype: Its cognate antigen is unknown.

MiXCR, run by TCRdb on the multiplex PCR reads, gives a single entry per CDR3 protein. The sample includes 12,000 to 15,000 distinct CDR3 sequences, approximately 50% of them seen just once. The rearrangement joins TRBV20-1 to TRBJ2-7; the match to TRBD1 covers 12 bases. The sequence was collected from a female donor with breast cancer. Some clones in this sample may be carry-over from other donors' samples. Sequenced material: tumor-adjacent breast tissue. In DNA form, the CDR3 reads TGCAGTGCTAGTCCGGGACAGGGGGCGGGATACGAGCAGTACTTC. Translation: CSASPGQGAGYEQYF.